This TCR beta chain was recorded in a study of memory CD4+ T cells and cytomegalovirus serostatus. The overall study: Healthy Belgian adult donors included under ten CMV-positive and more than 20 CMV-negative people.

The CDR3 length is 16 residues. Germline CDR1 SGHRS, CDR2 YFSETQ. Unmatched junction bases numbered 5, after V lost 0 bases and J lost 1 base. Only in-frame clones appear in the TCRdb table, and some are missing; sequencing was by immunoSEQ multiplex PCR. The table lists about 92,000 clones, under 90% of them singletons. Single viable CD3+CD4+CD8-CD45RO+ cells were sorted as the memory CD4+ T cells. Points on this clone: Its antigen is still unknown.

Study conclusions and caveats: Each of roughly 65 CMV-associated TCRbeta sequences occurred in one to five individuals. A US-trained random forest predicted CMV serostatus with median AUC about 0.92.

The specimen sequenced was memory CD4+ T cells from blood. The TCR originated in an adult in good health and CMV-seropositive. The chain couples TRBV5-1 to TRBJ2-3, with 7 nucleotides matching TRBD2. CDR3 sequence reads: CASSLGASGRTDTQYF. CDR3 in DNA: TGCGCCAGCAGCTTGGGGGCTAGCGGCCGCACAGATACGCAGTATTTT.